One TCR beta chain is described in this entry. Next came a second PCR, run for about 7 to 12 cycles, which used a sample-barcoded 5' primer along with a J-beta primer mix. Each cDNA molecule was tagged by a template-switch adaptor with 12 random nucleotides. TCRdb called the 5' RACE reads again in MiXCR, with one record for every CDR3 protein. Here the sample spans 250,000 to 300,000 distinct CDR3 sequences, around 29% being singletons. This entry is derived from a study of blood T cells in healthy people across ages. V shed 6 bases, J shed 4 bases, and the junction held 28 bases outside the gene matches. The CDR3 has 20 residues. Germline lookup yields CDR1 DFQATT and CDR2 SNEGSKA (reference sequence).

The sample was blood. The TCR comes from a woman aged 70-85 years in good health. The genes are TRBV20-1 and TRBJ2-7; 9 nucleotides match TRBD2. The CDR3 reads CSAPSSPSSSGRWSDYEQYF. CDR3 sequence (DNA): TGCAGTGCCCCTTCCTCGCCCTCAAGTAGCGGGAGATGGTCTGATTACGAGCAGTACTTC.